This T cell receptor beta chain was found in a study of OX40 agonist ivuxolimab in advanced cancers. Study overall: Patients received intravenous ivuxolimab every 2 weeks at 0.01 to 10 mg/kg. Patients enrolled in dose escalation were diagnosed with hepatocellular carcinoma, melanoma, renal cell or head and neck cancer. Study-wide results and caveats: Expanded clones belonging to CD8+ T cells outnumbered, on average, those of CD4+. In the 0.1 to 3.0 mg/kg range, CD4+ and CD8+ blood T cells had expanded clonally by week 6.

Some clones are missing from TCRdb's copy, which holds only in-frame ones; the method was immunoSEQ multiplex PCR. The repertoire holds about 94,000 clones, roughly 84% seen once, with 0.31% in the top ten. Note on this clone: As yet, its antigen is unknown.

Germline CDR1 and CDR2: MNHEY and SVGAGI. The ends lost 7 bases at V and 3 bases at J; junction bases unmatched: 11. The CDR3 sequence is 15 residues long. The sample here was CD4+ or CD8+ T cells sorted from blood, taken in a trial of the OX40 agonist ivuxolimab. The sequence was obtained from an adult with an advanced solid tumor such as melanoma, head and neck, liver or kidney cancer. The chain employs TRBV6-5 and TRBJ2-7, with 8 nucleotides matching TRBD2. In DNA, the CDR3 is TGTGCCAGCACCTCCGGTGCTAGCGGGTACTACGAGCAGTACTTC. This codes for CASTSGASGYYEQYF.